One and the same sample provided the 28 T cell receptor beta chains below, sequenced in a study of shared clonotypes between healthy human individuals. Clones were read by immunoSEQ multiplex PCR, and TCRdb kept only the in-frame ones, dropping some. The data contain 1.6 million or so clones, roughly 96% of them seen just once; the ten biggest clones take up approximately 1.1%. The sequenced sample consisted of naive CD4+ T cells sorted from blood. Subset here: CD45RA+ positively selected. The receptor set was obtained from a man aged 25 to 40 in good health.

The chain recombines TRBV18 with TRBJ2-7, with 10 bases aligning to TRBD1. The V and J ends lost 3 bases and 7 bases, in that order; junction bases with no gene match: 12. The CDR3 extends over 16 amino acids. CDR1 is KGHSH, CDR2 LQKENI, per germline. The chain's CDR3 is CASSPLPGQGSGEQYF. The CDR3 DNA is TGTGCCAGCTCACCGCTACCGGGACAGGGGTCGGGGGAGCAGTACTTC.

V is TRBV11-3 and J is TRBJ2-1; 7 bases line up with TRBD1. J was trimmed by 9 bases and V by 1 base; bases with no gene match: 9. This CDR3 has 15 residues. From germline, CDR1 is SGHNT and CDR2 YENEEA. The CDR3 DNA sequence: TGTGCCAGCAGCTTAGTGGGTTTAGGGGGCTCTGAGCAGTTCTTC. Its protein is CASSLVGLGGSEQFF.

This rearrangement joins TRBV27 to TRBJ2-7; 9 nucleotides agree with TRBD1. Germline lookup yields CDR1 MNHEY and CDR2 SMNVEV (reference sequence). Losses at the gene ends were 1 base for V and 4 bases for J; bases not matched to a gene: 8. This CDR3 is built from 16 residues. CDR3 protein: CASSLWLGQGVYEQYF. The CDR3 nucleotides read TGTGCCAGCAGTTTATGGTTGGGACAGGGTGTTTACGAGCAGTACTTC.

This clone showed up just a few times. The chain carries TRBV7-3 and TRBJ2-2; D may correspond to TRBD1 or TRBD2 (5 bases each). Germline CDR1 is SGHTA and CDR2 is FQGTGA. CDR3 length equals 14 residues. The V end was cut by 2 bases, the J end by 4 bases, with 8 bases between. CDR3 residues: CASSLYGTTGELFF. The CDR3 DNA is TGTGCCAGCAGCTTATATGGGACCACCGGGGAGCTGTTTTTT.

The chain has TRBV2 and TRBJ2-1, with 9 positions matching TRBD1. The CDR3 length is 15 residues. Trimming took 4 bases from V and 8 from J; bases not matched to a gene: 9. CDR1 is SNHLY, CDR2 FYNNEI, per germline. Here the CDR3 DNA reads TGTGCCAGCAGTGGGAGGGGACAGGGTTCGCATGAGCAGTTCTTC. This sequence encodes CASSGRGQGSHEQFF.

This chain connects TRBV28 to TRBJ1-1, with D unresolved. The germline V and J ends were trimmed by 4 bases and 1 base, with 7 bases remaining between them. Germline V gene lookup returns CDR1 MDHEN and CDR2 SYDVKM. The CDR3 sequence is 13 residues long. The DNA for the CDR3 is TGTGCCAGCAGTTACTCGACGAACACTGAAGCTTTCTTT. Its protein product is CASSYSTNTEAFF.

The chain recombines TRBV7-3 with TRBJ2-3; 9 positions match TRBD1. This CDR3 spans 14 amino acids. Germline V gene data show CDR1 as SGHTA and CDR2 as FQGTGA. V shed 5 bases, J shed 3 bases, and the junction held 3 bases outside the gene matches. CDR3 DNA sequence: TGTGCCAGCAGCCCGACAGGGGGGACAGATACGCAGTATTTT. Encoded protein: CASSPTGGTDTQYF. Drawing the rest from reference TRBV7-3 and TRBJ2-3, the complete variable domain is GAGVSQTPSNKVTEKGKYVELRCDPISGHTALYWYRQSLGQGPEFLIYFQGTGAADDSGLPNDRFFAVRPEGSVSTLKIQRTERGDSAVYLCASSPTGGTDTQYFGPGTRLTVL.

The gene calls are TRBV25-1 and TRBJ2-3; 10 nucleotides match TRBD2. V shed 7 bases and J 5 bases; nucleotides not matched to a gene: 6. The germline V gene has CDR1 MGHDK and CDR2 SYGVNS. The CDR3 covers 14 residues. CDR3: CASTVAGGLDTQYF. CDR3 sequence (DNA): TGTGCCAGCACCGTAGCGGGAGGTTTAGATACGCAGTATTTT.

J is TRBJ2-5 and V is TRBV9; the D gene is possibly TRBD1 (5 bases). CDR1 SGDLS and CDR2 YYNGEE come from the germline V gene. Trimming shortened V by 2 bases and J by 2 bases, and 13 bases separated the two germline ends. CDR3 length: 15 amino acids. CDR3 bases: TGTGCCAGCAGCGTTCGACAGCAACCTCAAGAGACCCAGTACTTC. This translates into CASSVRQQPQETQYF.

This clone was seen only once. V is TRBV9 and J is TRBJ2-7; tentative D call: TRBD2 (5 bases). This CDR3 comprises 14 residues. The V and J ends lost 4 bases and 2 bases respectively, with 13 bases between them. Germline assignment: CDR1 SGDLS and CDR2 YYNGEE. The CDR3 reads CASSPAVTTYEQYF. In DNA, the CDR3 is TGTGCCAGCAGCCCAGCGGTTACTACCTACGAGCAGTACTTC.

J is TRBJ2-1 and V is TRBV28; either TRBD1 or TRBD2 may supply D (5 bases each). Germline CDR1 and CDR2: MDHEN and SYDVKM. This CDR3 has 14 residues. V shed 6 bases and J shed 6 bases, with 15 bases lying between them. CDR3 amino acids: CASSPLTGANEQFF. CDR3 in DNA: TGTGCCAGCAGCCCACTAACCGGGGCCAATGAGCAGTTCTTC.

V is TRBV2 and J is TRBJ1-5, with D possibly matching TRBD1 (6 bases). Trimming took 8 bases from V and 0 from J, leaving 8 bases between them. Germline assignment: CDR1 SNHLY and CDR2 FYNNEI. This CDR3 region has 13 residues. This CDR3 is CASHRDSNQPQHF. CDR3 nucleotide sequence: TGTGCCAGCCACAGGGATAGCAATCAGCCCCAGCATTTT.

The chain joins TRBV28 to TRBJ1-5; 9 bases are a match to TRBD1. Germline-derived CDR1 and CDR2 are MDHEN and SYDVKM. The ends lost 3 bases at V and 4 bases at J; junction bases unmatched: 10. The CDR3 extends over 17 amino acids. The CDR3 loop is CASSFRGTGGPNQPQHF. As DNA, the CDR3 is TGTGCCAGCAGTTTTAGAGGCACAGGGGGCCCGAATCAGCCCCAGCATTTT.

V is TRBV7-3 and J is TRBJ2-6; 8 nucleotides match TRBD1. CDR3 length: 19 residues. V lost 0 bases to trimming and J lost 0 bases; unmatched junction nucleotides: 7. Germline-derived CDR1 and CDR2 are SGHTA and FQGTGA. DNA for the CDR3: TGTGCCAGCAGCTTAACGTTCCCAGGGGGCCTCTCTGGGGCCAACGTCCTGACTTTC. This encodes CASSLTFPGGLSGANVLTF.

V and J are TRBV4-3 and TRBJ1-4; D not certain. V shed 3 bases and J shed 5 bases, with 4 bases lying between them. This CDR3 has 12 amino acids. From germline, CDR1 is LGHNA and CDR2 YSLEER. The CDR3 nucleotides are TGCGCCAGCAGCCAGGAAAATGAAAAACTGTTTTTT. Amino acids: CASSQENEKLFF.

The chain employs TRBV29-1 and TRBJ2-2; D possibly corresponds to TRBD1 (6 bases). Germline values: CDR1 SQVTM, CDR2 ANQGSEA. The CDR3 is 14 amino acids. The germline V and J ends were trimmed by 2 bases and 7 bases, with 14 bases remaining between them. The CDR3 sequence is CSVEPRQGFGELFF. CDR3 DNA: TGCAGCGTTGAACCACGGCAGGGGTTCGGGGAGCTGTTTTTT.

Concerning this clone itself: The same CDR3 also results from other DNA sequences found in this sample. This rearrangement joins TRBV18 to TRBJ2-3, with TRBD1 as a possible D gene (6 bases). Germline loops: CDR1 KGHSH, CDR2 LQKENI. Between the trimmed V and J ends, which lost 3 bases and 6 bases, there was a span of 7 bases. The CDR3 runs to 12 residues. For the CDR3, the DNA is TGTGCCAGCTCACCGCAGGGGGATACGCAGTATTTT. This gives the protein CASSPQGDTQYF.

The chain links TRBV6-4 to TRBJ2-3, with TRBD2 identical over 12 bases. Germline CDR1 reads MRHNA; CDR2 reads SNTAGT. This CDR3 region has 16 residues. The V gene end was trimmed by 4 bases and the J gene end by 6 bases; junction bases not matched to a gene: 8. The CDR3 nucleotides read TGTGCCAGCAGTGCGACTAGCGGGAGAGAGGCCGATACGCAGTATTTT. This gives the protein CASSATSGREADTQYF.

The chain joins TRBV5-1 to TRBJ1-4; no reliable D call. The CDR3 has 14 residues. Germline CDR1 and CDR2: SGHRS and YFSETQ. Trimming pared 5 bases from V and 0 bases from J, leaving 8 bases between. The chain's CDR3 is CASRETSTNEKLFF. CDR3 coding DNA: TGCGCCAGCAGAGAGACCTCAACTAATGAAAAACTGTTTTTT.

This clone appeared a single time. The chain has TRBV7-8 and TRBJ2-5; D gene ambiguous. The V and J ends lost 5 bases and 2 bases respectively, with 9 bases between them. Germline CDR1 is SGHVS and CDR2 is FQNEAQ. The CDR3 is made up of 13 amino acids. The CDR3 loop is CASSRTEQETQYF. The CDR3 DNA is TGTGCCAGCAGCAGGACGGAACAAGAGACCCAGTACTTC.

The chain has TRBV10-2 and TRBJ2-5, with a tentative D call TRBD2 (6 bases). Trimming shortened V by 1 base and J by 1 base, and 16 bases separated the two germline ends. The germline V gene encodes CDR1 WSHSY and CDR2 SAAADI. The CDR3 runs 17 residues. The CDR3 bases are TGCGCCAGCAGTGAGTGGGCGGGATGGATACCCCAAGAGACCCAGTACTTC. Translation: CASSEWAGWIPQETQYF.

The chain carries TRBV14 and TRBJ2-7; TRBD1 matches at 8 bases. This CDR3 is built from 16 residues. Looked up from germline, CDR1 is SGHDN and CDR2 is FVKESK. V trimming: 1 base; J trimming: 2 bases; junction bases outside the gene matches: 7. CDR3 sequence reads: CASSQVFRDRTYEQYF. The DNA of the CDR3 is TGTGCCAGCAGCCAAGTTTTCCGGGACAGGACCTACGAGCAGTACTTC.

The chain links TRBV10-1 to TRBJ2-2, with 10 bases lining up with TRBD1. V trimming: 4 bases; J trimming: 6 bases; junction bases outside the gene matches: 8. This CDR3 is built from 16 residues. From germline, CDR1 is WNHNN and CDR2 SYGVQD (reference sequence). The CDR3 spells CASSVSGQGYPGELFF. CDR3 coding DNA: TGCGCCAGCAGTGTTTCGGGACAGGGGTACCCCGGGGAGCTGTTTTTT.

The V and J genes are TRBV6-1 and TRBJ2-7; tentative D call: TRBD2 (5 bases). CDR1 and CDR2 (germline): MNHNS, SASEGT. V lost 1 base and J 4 bases, leaving 11 bases between the germline ends. This CDR3 is built from 14 residues. CDR3 coding DNA: TGTGCCAGCAGTGAAGGACTGGGAGCATACGAGCAGTACTTC. Translation: CASSEGLGAYEQYF.

This chain joins TRBV4-1 and TRBJ1-4, with a possible D match to TRBD1 (5 bases). The CDR3 covers 15 residues. Per the germline V gene, CDR1 is MGHRA and CDR2 is YSYEKL. V was pared by 0 bases and J by 5 bases, with 10 bases between. The CDR3 DNA is TGCGCCAGCAGCCAAGATCCGACAGCAAATGAAAAACTGTTTTTT. Protein: CASSQDPTANEKLFF.

This chain uses TRBV19 with TRBJ2-7, with TRBD1 matching 7 bases. This CDR3 spans 14 amino acids. Germline V gene sequence: CDR1 LNHDA, CDR2 SQIVND (reference sequence). V trimming: 7 bases; J trimming: 2 bases; junction bases outside the gene matches: 8. This CDR3 reads CASTTRDSPYEQYF. DNA of the CDR3: TGTGCCAGTACCACCCGGGACAGCCCCTACGAGCAGTACTTC.

This clone came up once. The genes are TRBV27 and TRBJ2-3; D might be TRBD1 (6 bases). The V and J ends lost 0 bases and 0 bases respectively, with 10 bases between them. Germline V gene data show CDR1 as MNHEY and CDR2 as SMNVEV (reference sequence). The length of the CDR3 is 16 residues. Here the CDR3 reads CASSLSPGASTDTQYF. DNA for the CDR3: TGTGCCAGCAGTTTATCCCCAGGGGCCAGCACAGATACGCAGTATTTT.

This chain connects TRBV5-1 to TRBJ2-1; D might be TRBD2 (6 bases). The CDR3 is made up of 14 amino acids. V lost 3 bases and J 6 bases, leaving 13 bases between the germline ends. Germline V gene sequence: CDR1 SGHRS, CDR2 YFSETQ. The CDR3 DNA sequence: TGCGCCAGCAGCTGGAGGGACGGAGGCAATGAGCAGTTCTTC. Translating gives CASSWRDGGNEQFF.